The 29 T cell receptor beta chains below were found in one sample sequenced in a study of blood T cell repertoires in COVID-19. Repertoires were generated with immunoSEQ multiplex PCR, while TCRdb's copy carries only in-frame clones and drops some. Altogether 650,000 to 800,000 clones are present, 70% to 90% being singletons, with the ten largest covering approximately 0.25%. The sample was peripheral blood. These receptors were taken from a woman aged 18 to 35 with acute or convalescent COVID-19.

The CDR3 region is CASREGTDIDAFF. DNA for the CDR3: TGTGCCAGCAGAGAAGGGACAGACATCGATGCTTTCTTT. The chain combines TRBV7-2 with TRBJ1-1, with TRBD1 identical over 7 bases. The J segment lost 11 bases and the V segment lost 6 bases, leaving 12 bases of the junction unmatched. CDR3 length: 13 amino acids. Germline assignment: CDR1 SGHTA and CDR2 FQGNSA.

This rearrangement joins TRBV30 to TRBJ2-3, with D perhaps matching TRBD2 (6 bases). CDR3 length: 14 residues. The ends were cut back, 3 bases at V and 0 bases at J, with 10 bases in the middle. Germline loops: CDR1 GTSNPN, CDR2 SVGIG (reference sequence). This CDR3 reads CAWRGGTSTDTQYF. CDR3 coding DNA: TGTGCCTGGAGAGGTGGGACTAGCACAGATACGCAGTATTTT.

This chain uses TRBV9 with TRBJ2-5; 8 positions agree with TRBD2. The J segment lost 2 bases and the V segment lost 0 bases, leaving 3 bases of the junction unmatched. The germline V gene has CDR1 SGDLS and CDR2 YYNGEE. The CDR3 has 15 amino acids. The CDR3 DNA sequence: TGTGCCAGCAGCGTAGGACTAGCGCTTCAAGAGACCCAGTACTTC. Translated: CASSVGLALQETQYF.

The chain uses TRBV5-4 and TRBJ1-2; 11 bases align to TRBD1. The J segment lost 8 bases and the V segment lost 1 base, leaving 7 bases of the junction unmatched. CDR3 length equals 15 residues. Germline loops: CDR1 SGHNT, CDR2 YYREEE (reference sequence). CDR3 sequence: CASSLSGTGGKGYTF. In DNA form, the CDR3 reads TGTGCCAGCAGCTTGTCCGGGACAGGGGGTAAGGGCTACACCTTC.

This clone was counted once. The chain has TRBV24-1 and TRBJ1-1, with D uncertain. The CDR3 has 12 residues. With 1 base removed from V and 4 bases from J, the gap between germline ends came to 3 bases. The germline V gene encodes CDR1 KGHDR and CDR2 SFDVKD. The CDR3 nucleotides read TGTGCCACCAGTGATTTCGGCACTGAAGCTTTCTTT. It encodes CATSDFGTEAFF.

V and J are TRBV6-5 and TRBJ1-2; 11 positions match TRBD1. Trimming took 6 bases from V and 5 from J; bases not matched to a gene: 8. Germline V gene sequence: CDR1 MNHEY, CDR2 SVGAGI. This CDR3 is 15 amino acids long. CDR3 in DNA: TGTGCCAGCAGGAGGGACAGGGGGTCCACTTATGGCTACACCTTC. This translates into CASRRDRGSTYGYTF.

V is TRBV27 and J is TRBJ1-2; tentative D call: TRBD1 (6 bases). V gave up 9 bases and J gave up 8 bases, with 16 bases separating them. This CDR3 spans 12 amino acids. Germline CDR1 is MNHEY and CDR2 is SMNVEV (reference sequence). The CDR3 DNA follows: TGTGCCAGTTCCCTGGCAGGGGAAGGCTACACCTTC. Translation: CASSLAGEGYTF.

A single count supports this clone. V gene TRBV6-5 combines with J gene TRBJ1-5, with a tentative D call TRBD1 (5 bases). The CDR3 is 13 amino acids. The germline V gene has CDR1 MNHEY and CDR2 SVGAGI. V was pared by 8 bases and J by 6 bases, with 14 bases between. The CDR3 here is CASRRDSGQPQHF. The CDR3 coding sequence is TGTGCCAGCCGCAGGGATTCAGGTCAGCCCCAGCATTTT.

This chain joins TRBV2 and TRBJ2-1, with 7 bases lining up with TRBD2. The CDR3 has 16 amino acids. Losses at the gene ends were 6 bases for V and 0 bases for J; bases not matched to a gene: 8. The germline CDR1 and CDR2 sequences are SNHLY and FYNNEI. The CDR3 reads CASSGSGGSSYNEQFF. DNA of the CDR3: TGTGCCAGCAGCGGTTCCGGGGGGAGCTCCTACAATGAGCAGTTCTTC.

The V and J genes are TRBV7-2 and TRBJ1-1; a possible D gene is TRBD1 (5 bases). The CDR3 runs to 17 residues. The V end was cut by 2 bases, the J end by 10 bases, with 26 bases between. Germline V gives CDR1 SGHTA, CDR2 FQGNSA. The CDR3 spells CASSLPGQGLPLYGAFF. The CDR3 region has the DNA TGTGCCAGCAGCTTACCGGGCCAGGGCTTGCCCCTCTATGGAGCTTTCTTT.

V is TRBV6-5 and J is TRBJ1-6; D perhaps matches TRBD1 (6 bases). V lost 5 bases, J lost 8 bases, and 16 bases lay in between. This CDR3 is 15 amino acids long. CDR1 and CDR2 from the germline V gene are MNHEY and SVGAGI. This CDR3 reads CASSLQGFDHSPLHF. Written as DNA, the CDR3 is TGTGCCAGCAGTCTACAGGGTTTCGATCATTCACCCCTCCACTTT.

V is TRBV7-8 and J is TRBJ1-1; 7 nucleotides align to TRBD1. The V gene's germline CDR1 is SGHVS and CDR2 FQNEAQ. Trimming cost V 5 bases and J 8 bases; bases outside gene matches: 5. This CDR3 region has 12 residues. CDR3 loop: CASSRGGQEAFF. CDR3 nucleotides: TGTGCCAGCAGCCGAGGGGGACAGGAAGCTTTCTTT.

The chain joins TRBV2 to TRBJ2-7; a possible D gene is TRBD1 (5 bases). Germline assignment: CDR1 SNHLY and CDR2 FYNNEI. Trimming removed 8 bases from V and 4 bases from J, with 18 bases in between. This CDR3 is built from 14 residues. For the CDR3, the DNA is TGTGCCAGCCGCTATTACAGGCCGCGGTACGAGCAGTACTTC. Its translation is CASRYYRPRYEQYF. The variable domain in full, completed from reference TRBV2 and TRBJ2-7, reads EPEVTQTPSHQVTQMGQEVILRCVPISNHLYFYWYRQILGQKVEFLVSFYNNEISEKSEIFDDQFSVERPDGSNFTLKIRSTKLEDSAMYFCASRYYRPRYEQYFGPGTRLTVT.

This sequence joins TRBV30 and TRBJ1-1; 7 nucleotides agree with TRBD1. This CDR3 region has 12 residues. CDR1 GTSNPN and CDR2 SVGIG come from the germline V gene (reference sequence). V gave up 0 bases and J gave up 7 bases; unmatched junction bases: 2. DNA for the CDR3: TGTGCCTGGAGTGTACAGGGGTTTGAAGCTTTCTTT. It is translated as CAWSVQGFEAFF.

The chain recombines TRBV27 with TRBJ1-4; 12 positions match TRBD1. This CDR3 contains 17 residues. V shed 5 bases, J shed 10 bases, and the junction held 14 bases outside the gene matches. Germline lookup yields CDR1 MNHEY and CDR2 SMNVEV (reference sequence). Here the CDR3 reads CASSVISTGTGGRKLFF. CDR3 coding DNA: TGTGCCAGCAGTGTCATCTCAACCGGGACAGGGGGCAGAAAACTGTTTTTT.

This chain links TRBV5-6 with TRBJ2-1; the match to TRBD2 covers 8 bases. The V gene end was trimmed by 4 bases and the J gene end by 4 bases; junction bases not matched to a gene: 7. The germline gives CDR1 SGHDT, CDR2 YYEEEE. The CDR3 covers 15 residues. The CDR3 spells CASSHGTRGYNEQFF. CDR3 sequence (DNA): TGTGCCAGCAGCCACGGGACTAGGGGGTACAATGAGCAGTTCTTC.

V usage is TRBV6-5 and J usage is TRBJ2-7; 7 positions match TRBD2. The CDR3 runs 13 residues. Germline loops: CDR1 MNHEY, CDR2 SVGAGI. The trim removed 5 bases at V and 6 bases at J, leaving 7 bases unmatched. The CDR3 region has the DNA TGTGCCAGCAGTCGAAGGACGGGAGGCGAGCAGTACTTC. This sequence encodes CASSRRTGGEQYF.

The V and J genes are TRBV9 and TRBJ1-4; D remains unclear. Per germline, CDR1 SGDLS and CDR2 YYNGEE. Trimming left V 0 bases short and J 3 bases short, with 9 bases between. There are 15 residues in the CDR3. Here the CDR3 DNA reads TGTGCCAGCAGCGTAGGTGGACTAGCTAATGAAAAACTGTTTTTT. It codes for CASSVGGLANEKLFF.

This clone was counted only a few times. The chain uses TRBV27 and TRBJ1-4, with D maybe TRBD1 (5 bases). The V end was cut by 2 bases, the J end by 7 bases, with 5 bases between. Germline V gene lookup returns CDR1 MNHEY and CDR2 SMNVEV (reference sequence). The CDR3 totals 12 residues. CDR3 in DNA: TGTGCCAGCAGTTTAAGGGGTGAAAAACTGTTTTTT. This encodes CASSLRGEKLFF.

The CDR3 loop reads CASVDRGIYEQYF. The CDR3 nucleotides are TGTGCCAGCGTGGACAGGGGAATCTACGAGCAGTACTTC. The chain recombines TRBV2 with TRBJ2-7; 9 bases are shared with TRBD1. CDR3 length equals 13 residues. From germline, CDR1 is SNHLY and CDR2 FYNNEI. V shed 8 bases, J shed 3 bases, and the junction held 5 bases outside the gene matches.

V is TRBV6-2 or TRBV6-3 and J is TRBJ2-5; 13 positions agree with TRBD2. The V and J ends lost 0 bases and 5 bases, in that order; junction bases with no gene match: 0. The CDR3 has 15 amino acids. Germline CDR1 is MNHEY and CDR2 is SVGEGT. CDR3 coding DNA: TGTGCCAGCAGTTACTCGACTAGCGGGGGGGAGACCCAGTACTTC. It is translated as CASSYSTSGGETQYF.

Notes on this clone: The identical CDR3 is also encoded by other nucleotide sequences in the sample. The CDR3 coding sequence is TGTGCCAGCAGCGTAGGGTCGGTGAATCAGCCCCAGCATTTT. Translation gives CASSVGSVNQPQHF. The chain employs TRBV9 and TRBJ1-5; D is uncertain. Trimming removed 0 bases from V and 4 bases from J, with 8 bases in between. The CDR3 is 14 amino acids. CDR1 SGDLS and CDR2 YYNGEE come from the germline V gene.

The rearrangement uses TRBV6-2 or TRBV6-3 and TRBJ1-2; 9 bases are shared with TRBD1. From germline, CDR1 is MNHEY and CDR2 SVGEGT. The CDR3 covers 14 residues. The trim removed 5 bases at V and 6 bases at J, leaving 7 bases unmatched. The CDR3 loop is CASSAPDRGHGYTF. The CDR3 nucleotides are TGTGCCAGCAGTGCTCCGGACAGGGGCCATGGCTACACCTTC.

This chain links TRBV3-1 (or the pseudogene TRBV3-2) with TRBJ2-1; 9 nucleotides line up with TRBD2. Looked up from germline, CDR1 is LGHDT and CDR2 is YNNKEL (reference sequence). With 3 bases clipped from V and 4 bases from J, the junction kept 7 bases outside the gene matches. The CDR3 has 16 amino acids. The CDR3 protein is CASSQAAGGRYNEQFF. DNA for the CDR3: TGTGCCAGCAGCCAGGCCGCGGGGGGGCGATACAATGAGCAGTTCTTC.

The J gene is TRBJ1-1, the V gene TRBV12-5; 9 bases agree with TRBD1. Germline CDR1 LGHNT, CDR2 FRNRAP. The CDR3 loop spans 18 amino acids. V was clipped by 5 bases and J by 0 bases; unmatched bases: 13. In nucleotides, the CDR3 is TGTGCTAGTGGTCCGGTGGGGACAGGGTGGGCGGTGAACACTGAAGCTTTCTTT. It encodes CASGPVGTGWAVNTEAFF.

In this sample, this clone turned up a few times. The rearrangement joins TRBV29-1 to TRBJ1-2; 10 nucleotides match TRBD1. V was clipped by 1 base and J by 4 bases; unmatched bases: 12. The CDR3 is 17 amino acids. CDR1 is SQVTM, CDR2 ANQGSEA, per germline. For the CDR3, the DNA is TGCAGCGTTGAAGGTGATGCCGGGACAGGGGAGGGCTATGGCTACACCTTC. This encodes CSVEGDAGTGEGYGYTF.

This clone was counted only a few times. V and J are TRBV30 and TRBJ1-4, with a tentative D call TRBD1 (5 bases). V was cut by 4 bases and J by 3 bases, with 12 bases left in between. Germline V CDR1 and CDR2: GTSNPN, SVGIG (reference sequence). The CDR3 length is 14 residues. CDR3 amino acids: CAWTTGDSNEKLFF. The DNA for the CDR3 is TGTGCCTGGACTACGGGGGACTCTAATGAAAAACTGTTTTTT.

The chain carries TRBV5-8 and TRBJ1-4, with 9 bases fitting TRBD1. V was pared by 3 bases and J by 8 bases, with 8 bases of the junction left unmatched. Germline V lookup: CDR1 SGHTS, CDR2 YDEGEE. CDR3 size: 15 residues. Written as DNA, the CDR3 is TGTGCCAGCAGCTCTACAGGGGGCTCGGGCGAAAAACTGTTTTTT. Translation gives CASSSTGGSGEKLFF.

V is TRBV18 and J is TRBJ1-1, with 8 bases matching TRBD1. The junction had 9 bases not matched to a gene; V was cut back by 2 bases and J by 7 bases. Looked up from germline, CDR1 is KGHSH and CDR2 is LQKENI. This CDR3 is built from 15 residues. CDR3: CASSPAGVTGVEAFF. The CDR3 nucleotides are TGTGCCAGCTCACCAGCGGGGGTGACAGGGGTTGAAGCTTTCTTT.